This T cell receptor beta chain was profiled in a study of T-cell memory formation after mild COVID-19. Across the study: The two donors had largely donor-specific TCR clusters.

This clonotype was counted between two and nine times. Per the germline V gene, CDR1 is MNHNS and CDR2 is SASEGT. The CDR3 runs 18 residues. V lost 5 bases, J lost 5 bases, and 27 bases lay in between. TCRdb itself ran the 5' RACE reads through MiXCR, one entry per CDR3 protein. The table records about 150,000 distinct CDR3 sequences, 20% to 25% of them present only once. The chain combines TRBV6-1 with TRBJ2-5, with D perhaps TRBD1 or TRBD2 (6 bases each). The source of this sequence is an adult woman who had mild COVID-19 (a few samples of this study predate the infection). Cell type and time point are not known. The sample consisted of PBMCs or a T cell subset sorted from them (not recorded which). CDR3 sequence reads: CASSSSLGRGAAGETQYF. DNA for the CDR3: TGTGCCAGCAGTTCATCCCTCGGTAGGGGGGCGGCTGGGGAGACCCAGTACTTC.